A selection of T cell receptor beta chains follows, all from one sample in a study of OX40 agonist ivuxolimab in advanced cancers. Generated by immunoSEQ multiplex PCR, the TCRdb table keeps only in-frame clones and is missing some. This table has about 64,000 clones, about four fifths appearing once. The sample here was CD4+ or CD8+ T cells sorted from blood, taken in a trial of the OX40 agonist ivuxolimab. The source is an adult with an advanced solid tumor such as melanoma, head and neck, liver or kidney cancer. Each CDR3 is given with its conserved first and last residue. A D gene is named only where the DNA matches it firmly. Expanded clones are given a class, and other clones once, few, many or no size at all.

d_call clone_size j_call v_call cdr3_aa cdr3_nt
. many TRBJ1-5 TRBV4-1 CASSQKIAWQPQHF TGCGCCAGCAGCCAGAAAATAGCGTGGCAGCCCCAGCATTTT
TRBD1 . TRBJ1-6 TRBV5-1 CASSSSGQSNSPLHF TGCGCCAGCAGCTCCTCGGGACAGAGTAATTCACCCCTCCACTTT
. . TRBJ1-1 TRBV30 CAWSLFNTEAFF TGTGCCTGGAGTCTGTTCAACACTGAAGCTTTCTTT
. once TRBJ2-1 TRBV25-1 CASNPSSWAAEQFF TGTGCCAGCAACCCATCCTCCTGGGCGGCTGAGCAGTTCTTC
. . TRBJ2-7 TRBV9 CASSVRVEQYF TGTGCCAGCAGCGTAAGGGTGGAGCAGTACTTC
. few TRBJ1-1 TRBV19 CASSIEGVKTEAFF TGTGCCAGTAGTATAGAAGGGGTAAAGACTGAAGCTTTCTTT
. . TRBJ2-3 TRBV12-2 CASRLVGRDAPGGTDTQYF TGTGCAAGTCGCTTAGTAGGGCGGGACGCCCCGGGGGGCACAGATACGCAGTATTTT
. . TRBJ1-5 TRBV9 CASSPGAYSNQPQHF TGTGCCAGCAGCCCCGGGGCTTATAGCAATCAGCCCCAGCATTTT
TRBD1 . TRBJ1-3 TRBV6-1 CASTRDRDGNTIYF TGTGCCAGCACCCGGGACAGGGATGGAAACACCATATATTTT
. . TRBJ2-1 TRBV7-3 CASSEGDPAYNEQFF TGTGCCAGCAGCGAGGGGGACCCCGCCTACAATGAGCAGTTCTTC
. . TRBJ1-5 TRBV7-2 CASSLVSSGGNQPQHF TGTGCCAGCAGCTTAGTGTCCTCAGGTGGGAATCAGCCCCAGCATTTT
. once TRBJ2-5 TRBV10-3 CAISDLPGVQETQYF TGTGCCATCAGTGACCTTCCAGGGGTCCAAGAGACCCAGTACTTC
TRBD1 . TRBJ2-1 TRBV6-6 CASSLDRGQSYNEQFF TGTGCCAGCAGTTTAGACAGGGGTCAATCCTACAATGAGCAGTTCTTC
. few TRBJ1-4 TRBV2 CASSDRDTDEKLFF TGTGCCAGCAGTGATAGGGACACCGATGAAAAACTGTTTTTT
. . TRBJ1-4 TRBV7-9 CASRPVQKGEKLFF TGTGCCAGCAGACCTGTACAAAAAGGGGAAAAACTGTTTTTT
. . TRBJ1-2 TRBV29-1 CSVVWTREYGYTF TGCAGCGTTGTTTGGACACGCGAATATGGCTACACCTTC
. once TRBJ1-1 TRBV7-2 CASSIQENTEAFF TGTGCCAGCAGCATACAGGAAAACACTGAAGCTTTCTTT
. . TRBJ1-2 TRBV28 CASTPTGNYGYTF TGTGCCAGCACCCCCACGGGTAACTATGGCTACACCTTC
TRBD2 . TRBJ2-3 TRBV30 CARGLAGVVDTQYF TGTGCCCGAGGACTAGCGGGAGTTGTAGATACGCAGTATTTT
TRBD2 . TRBJ2-2 TRBV9 CASSVGTSGGQTGELFF TGTGCCAGCAGCGTAGGGACTAGCGGGGGGCAGACCGGGGAGCTGTTTTTT
. . TRBJ1-6 TRBV5-1 CASRRSSSSDNSPLHF TGCGCCAGCAGACGGAGTTCTTCCTCGGATAATTCACCCCTCCACTTT
. few TRBJ1-1 TRBV19 CVSGGDTEAFF TGTGTGAGTGGGGGGGACACTGAAGCTTTCTTT
TRBD1 . TRBJ1-3 TRBV6-5 CASSRTGSSGNTIYF TGTGCCAGCAGCCGGACAGGGAGCTCTGGAAACACCATATATTTT
. few TRBJ2-1 TRBV6-4 CASSEDSSYNEQFF TGTGCCAGCAGTGAGGACAGCTCCTACAATGAGCAGTTCTTC
. . TRBJ2-1 TRBV5-6 CASSLGTGVNEQFF TGTGCCAGCAGCTTGGGGACCGGGGTCAATGAGCAGTTCTTC
TRBD1 few TRBJ1-2 TRBV9 CASSAAGGLGGYTF TGTGCCAGCAGCGCCGCAGGGGGTCTAGGGGGCTACACCTTC
TRBD2 . TRBJ2-7 TRBV4-1 CASSQVGGLSGRAGEQYF TGCGCCAGCAGCCAAGTGGGGGGTCTGAGCGGGAGGGCGGGGGAGCAGTACTTC
TRBD1 . TRBJ1-5 TRBV13 CASSLGQGVLQPQHF TGTGCCAGCAGCTTAGGGCAGGGGGTTCTTCAGCCCCAGCATTTT
TRBD2 few TRBJ2-7 TRBV6-1 CASSEEGGRPSYEQYF TGTGCCAGCAGTGAAGAGGGCGGGAGGCCCTCCTACGAGCAGTACTTC
. . TRBJ1-5 TRBV5-1 CASSFGEYSNQPQHF TGCGCCAGCAGCTTCGGCGAATATAGCAATCAGCCCCAGCATTTT
. . TRBJ2-1 TRBV5-6 CASSRPGVDNEQFF TGTGCCAGCAGCAGGCCGGGGGTCGACAATGAGCAGTTCTTC
TRBD2 . TRBJ2-7 TRBV27 CASSLYGTSGTYEQYF TGTGCCAGCAGTTTATATGGGACTAGCGGAACCTACGAGCAGTACTTC
. . TRBJ2-7 TRBV6-1 CASRGAPIATYEQYF TGTGCCAGCAGGGGGGCCCCGATTGCGACCTACGAGCAGTACTTC
. . TRBJ1-6 TRBV7-2 CASSFRTENSPLHF TGTGCCAGCAGCTTCCGGACAGAGAATTCACCCCTCCACTTT
. . TRBJ1-1 TRBV7-9 CASSLRVSARPGRFEAFF TGTGCCAGCAGCTTAAGGGTTTCGGCACGACCAGGGAGATTTGAAGCTTTCTTT
. . TRBJ2-1 TRBV4-1 CASSQDTGTYNEQFF TGCGCCAGCAGCCAAGATACCGGGACTTATAATGAGCAGTTCTTC
. few TRBJ1-5 TRBV2 CASSTQGRNQPQHF TGTGCCAGCAGCACCCAGGGCCGCAATCAGCCCCAGCATTTT
TRBD1 few TRBJ1-5 TRBV7-8 CASSSRTGGRGNQPQHF TGTGCCAGCAGCTCAAGGACAGGGGGCCGAGGCAATCAGCCCCAGCATTTT
TRBD1 once TRBJ1-5 TRBV6-6 CAIRGQDSNQPQHF TGTGCCATCAGAGGACAGGATAGCAATCAGCCCCAGCATTTT
. . TRBJ1-2 TRBV29-1 CSVPNGANYGYTF TGCAGCGTCCCCAACGGGGCTAACTATGGCTACACCTTC
. . TRBJ1-1 TRBV5-4 CASSLPQVEGEAFF TGTGCCAGCAGCTTGCCTCAGGTCGAAGGTGAAGCTTTCTTT
TRBD1 . TRBJ2-7 TRBV6-5 CASSSPGQGYEQYF TGTGCCAGCAGTTCACCGGGACAGGGCTACGAGCAGTACTTC
. . TRBJ2-3 TRBV9 CASSVAPGAADTQYF TGTGCCAGCAGCGTAGCCCCCGGCGCCGCGGATACGCAGTATTTT
TRBD1 . TRBJ1-1 TRBV11-2 CASSTGTGRAFF TGTGCCAGCAGCACCGGGACAGGCCGAGCTTTCTTT
. . TRBJ2-3 TRBV4-2 CASSPYAGLLTDTQYF TGTGCCAGCAGCCCATACGCGGGACTTCTCACAGATACGCAGTATTTT
. . TRBJ2-6 TRBV14 CASSQDRQTSGANVLTF TGTGCCAGCAGCCAAGATCGGCAGACCTCTGGGGCCAACGTCCTGACTTTC
. few TRBJ1-2 TRBV7-9 CASSPMEVTYGYTF TGTGCCAGCAGCCCCATGGAAGTGACATATGGCTACACCTTC
TRBD1 . TRBJ1-5 TRBV6-5 CASSSGGIGQPQHF TGTGCCAGCAGTTCAGGGGGGATTGGTCAGCCCCAGCATTTT
TRBD1 . TRBJ1-2 TRBV30 CARDGERGLGYTF TGTGCCAGAGATGGAGAAAGGGGGCTTGGCTACACCTTC
. . TRBJ2-1 TRBV5-1 CASSLGLYNEQFF TGCGCCAGCAGCTTGGGACTCTACAATGAGCAGTTCTTC
. . TRBJ2-5 TRBV6-1 CASSDSGSQTQYF TGTGCCAGCAGTGACTCGGGGTCCCAGACCCAGTACTTC